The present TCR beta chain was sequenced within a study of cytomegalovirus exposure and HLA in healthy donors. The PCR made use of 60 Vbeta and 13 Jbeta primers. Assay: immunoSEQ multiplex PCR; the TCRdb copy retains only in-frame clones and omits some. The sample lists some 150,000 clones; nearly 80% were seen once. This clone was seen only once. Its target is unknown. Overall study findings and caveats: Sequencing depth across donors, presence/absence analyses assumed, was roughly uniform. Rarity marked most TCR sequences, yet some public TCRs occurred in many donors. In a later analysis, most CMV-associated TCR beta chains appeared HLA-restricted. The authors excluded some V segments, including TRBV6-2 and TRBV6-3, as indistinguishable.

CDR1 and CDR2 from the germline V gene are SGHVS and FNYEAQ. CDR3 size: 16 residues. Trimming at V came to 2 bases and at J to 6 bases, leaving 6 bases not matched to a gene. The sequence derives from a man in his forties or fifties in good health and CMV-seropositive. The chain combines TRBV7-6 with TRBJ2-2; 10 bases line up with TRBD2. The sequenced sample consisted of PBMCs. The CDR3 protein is CASSLLLAGIPGELFF. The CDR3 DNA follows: TGTGCCAGCAGCTTATTACTAGCGGGGATTCCCGGGGAGCTGTTTTTT.